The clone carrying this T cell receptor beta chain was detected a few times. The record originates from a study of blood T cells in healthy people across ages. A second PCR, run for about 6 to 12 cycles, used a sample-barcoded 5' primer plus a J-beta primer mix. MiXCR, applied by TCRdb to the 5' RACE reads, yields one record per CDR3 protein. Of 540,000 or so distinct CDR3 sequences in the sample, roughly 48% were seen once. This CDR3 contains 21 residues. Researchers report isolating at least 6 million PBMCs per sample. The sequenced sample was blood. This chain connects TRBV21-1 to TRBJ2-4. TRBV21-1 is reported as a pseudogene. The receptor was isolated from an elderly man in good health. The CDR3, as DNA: TGTGCCAGCAGCAAAAGTTTCGAAGGCAAGAGAACCGGCCTAGCCAAAAACATTCAGTACTTC. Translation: CASSKSFEGKRTGLAKNIQYF.